This T cell receptor beta chain was observed in a study of OX40 agonist ivuxolimab in advanced cancers. Background on the whole study: The costimulatory receptor OX40 (CD134) was targeted by ivuxolimab, a fully human IgG2 agonistic monoclonal antibody. Intravenous ivuxolimab was administered to patients every 2 weeks at six dose levels: 0.01, 0.1, 0.3, 1.5, 3 and 10 mg/kg. Among the approximately 50 dose-escalation patients, 19 had hepatocellular carcinoma, around 15 melanoma, 9 renal cell carcinoma and 9 head and neck cancer. In the dose-escalation cohort, 70% to 85% of patients were male, and the mean age was around 65 years with a range of about 23 to 79. Patients were allowed to have had prior anti-PD-1, anti-PD-L1 or anti-CTLA-4 therapy, and about 40% of the dose-escalation patients had been treated with checkpoint inhibitors. Three dose-escalation patients achieved partial responses, one with hepatocellular carcinoma and two with cutaneous melanoma. The point of sequencing TCRbeta in the periphery was to test whether ivuxolimab changed TCR sequence diversity and drove clonal T-cell expansion. The monotherapy dose-escalation portion (N ≈ 57 patients) of the phase I ivuxolimab trial is reported in the paper.

The trial excluded patients who had a history of autoimmune disease or who were on systemic immunosuppression. Peripheral blood for TCR sequencing was collected from all dose cohorts at baseline, on cycle 4 day 1, and on cycle 7 day 1. Samples came from an open-label, multicenter, first-in-human phase I dose-escalation trial of ivuxolimab. Adults with locally advanced or metastatic melanoma, renal cell carcinoma, hepatocellular carcinoma or head and neck squamous cell carcinoma were enrolled in the trial. Before TCR sequencing, CD4+ T cells and CD8+ T cells from peripheral blood were sorted into separate populations. Of note for this clone: The antigen this receptor binds is unknown. No much larger clonotype is one base removed from it; base qualities were not supplied.

To sequence the TCRbeta CDR3 region, genomic DNA was isolated from the sorted cells. The immunoSEQ Assay was used for sequencing of TCRbeta CDR3 regions. The source is immuneACCESS, and TCRdb retained only in-frame sequences with V and J called. Part of the clones is not carried over; for the studies checked, unresolved V genes explain less than half of this, and the remainder is unexplained. Across this sample there are fewer than 30,000 clones, with approximately 91% seen only once. The ten top clones hold roughly a tenth of the sample. From the germline V gene, CDR1 is SGHVS and CDR2 is FNYEAQ. Reading from cysteine to phenylalanine, the CDR3 counts 15 amino acids. Of the read, only the CDR3 DNA is kept; its 45 bases are in frame from base 1. V sheds 4 bases and J sheds 1 base, leaving 14 bases between their ends. Results and caveats for the whole study, not just this receptor: Low levels of normalized T-cell clonal expansion were also seen in some nonresponding patients. After ivuxolimab, CD8+ T cells had more expanded clones than CD4+ T cells on average. The antigen specificity of the clonally expanded peripheral T cells was not determined. In the 0.1-3.0 mg/kg groups, partial responders were among the patients with the lowest normalized peripheral clonal expansion, particularly in CD8+ T cells. At doses of 0.1 to 3.0 mg/kg, clonal expansion of both CD4+ and CD8+ blood T cells was observed from baseline to week 6.

This specimen was CD4+ or CD8+ T cells sorted from blood, taken in a trial of the OX40 agonist ivuxolimab. The receptor was derived from an adult with an advanced solid tumor such as melanoma, head and neck, liver or kidney cancer. Recombination connected TRBV7-6 to TRBJ2-7, and the D gene may be TRBD1, 5 bases matching. The base sequence is TGTGCCAGCAGCTCAGGTATGACAGTTTCCTACGAGCAGTACTTC. Translated, this gives CASSSGMTVSYEQYF.